The sequence of this TCR beta chain was determined in a study of CD8+ T cells in alopecia areata. Sequencing relied on a cDNA template that was reverse transcribed from extracted RNA. The repertoire was sequenced with immunoSEQ multiplex PCR; TCRdb's copy has only in-frame clones and lacks some. The sample lists approximately 210,000 clones, roughly 60% seen once, with 0.95% to 1.1% in the top ten. Treatment described: oral pan-JAK inhibitor, 5-10 mg twice daily. Alopecia areata patients had lesional scalp punch biopsies and peripheral blood taken from them. This CDR3 has 13 residues. Between the trimmed V and J ends, which lost 5 bases and 3 bases, there was a span of 9 bases. Looked up from germline, CDR1 is SGHNT and CDR2 is YENEEA.

The chain is built from TRBV11-3 and TRBJ2-3; D gene unclear. Material: CD4+ T cells sorted from blood, obtained at week 24, from a patient treated with tofacitinib. This TCR derives from a human donor with alopecia areata. The CDR3 DNA reads as TGTGCCAGCAGCCATCCCTTGACAGATACGCAGTATTTT. This codes for CASSHPLTDTQYF.